This paragraph covers one T cell receptor beta chain sequence. Its cognate antigen is unknown. The libraries of TRB cDNA were constructed through 5' RACE using UMI labels. TCRdb reworked the 5' RACE reads into one entry per CDR3 protein, no DNA. This sample contains 100,000 to 150,000 distinct CDR3 sequences. CDR1 DFQATT and CDR2 SNEGSKA come from the germline V gene (reference sequence). This CDR3 has 14 amino acids. The data derive from a study of CXCR3-negative and CXCR3-positive naive CD8 T cells. Overall study results and limits: For CXCR3-positive naive cells, TRB CDR3s were more hydrophobic than those of CXCR3-negative naive cells. Naive subsets did not differ in surface CD5, and TRB CDR3 properties served to infer TCR strength.

The sample taken for sequencing was naive CXCR3- CD8+ T cells from blood. The subset denotes: CD45RO-CCR7+CD27+CD95- naive CD8+ T cells lacking CXCR3 (TNR3-). This TCR was sampled from a human donor in good health. Some clones in this sample may be carry-over from other donors' samples. The genes are TRBV20-1 and TRBJ2-3. CDR3 amino acids: CSARDRLAVRTQYF.